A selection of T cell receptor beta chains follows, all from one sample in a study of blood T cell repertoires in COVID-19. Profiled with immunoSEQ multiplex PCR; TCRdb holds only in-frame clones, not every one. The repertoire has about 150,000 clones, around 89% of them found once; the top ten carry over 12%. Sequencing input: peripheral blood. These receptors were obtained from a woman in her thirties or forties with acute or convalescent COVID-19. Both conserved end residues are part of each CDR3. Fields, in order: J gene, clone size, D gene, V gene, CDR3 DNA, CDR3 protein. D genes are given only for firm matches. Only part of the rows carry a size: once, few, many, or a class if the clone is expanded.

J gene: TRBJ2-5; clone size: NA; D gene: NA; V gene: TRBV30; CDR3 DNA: TGTGCCTGGATGCAGGGGCCGGGAGAGACCCAGTACTTC; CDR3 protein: CAWMQGPGETQYF
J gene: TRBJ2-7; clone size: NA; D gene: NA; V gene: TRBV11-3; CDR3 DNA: TGTGCCAGCAGCTCTGGGTCGGGGTCCGAGCAGTACTTC; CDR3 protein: CASSSGSGSEQYF
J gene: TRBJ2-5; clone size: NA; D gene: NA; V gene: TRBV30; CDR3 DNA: TGTGCCTGGAGTTTGAAGGGGTCCCAAGAGACCCAGTACTTC; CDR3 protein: CAWSLKGSQETQYF
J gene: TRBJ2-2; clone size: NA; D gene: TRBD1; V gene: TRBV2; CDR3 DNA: TGTGCCAGCAGTGGAGGGACAGGGTTAACCGGGGAGCTGTTTTTT; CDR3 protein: CASSGGTGLTGELFF
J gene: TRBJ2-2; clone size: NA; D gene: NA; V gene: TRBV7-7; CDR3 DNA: TGTGCCAGCAGCACTTCCCGGACACAGAACACCGGGGAGCTGTTTTTT; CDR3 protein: CASSTSRTQNTGELFF
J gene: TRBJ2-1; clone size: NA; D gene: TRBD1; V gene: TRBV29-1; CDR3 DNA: TGCAGCGTTGAGTGGACAGGGGGCGCCTTCGATGAGCAGTTCTTC; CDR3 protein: CSVEWTGGAFDEQFF
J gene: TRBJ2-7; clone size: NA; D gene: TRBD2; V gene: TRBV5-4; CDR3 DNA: TGTGCCAGCAGCCCGGGACTAGCGGGGATTGACTCCTACGAGCAGTACTTC; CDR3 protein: CASSPGLAGIDSYEQYF
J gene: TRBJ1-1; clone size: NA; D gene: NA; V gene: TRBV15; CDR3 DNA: TGTGCCACCAGCAGAGCCCCTAACACTGAAGCTTTCTTT; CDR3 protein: CATSRAPNTEAFF
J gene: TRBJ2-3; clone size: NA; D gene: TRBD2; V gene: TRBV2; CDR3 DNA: TGTGCCAGCAGTGGGCGGGGGGGTGGCACAGATACGCAGTATTTT; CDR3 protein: CASSGRGGGTDTQYF
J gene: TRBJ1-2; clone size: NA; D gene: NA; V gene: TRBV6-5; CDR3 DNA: TGTGCCAGCGCCGGACAGAGGATTAACTATGGCTACACCTTC; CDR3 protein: CASAGQRINYGYTF
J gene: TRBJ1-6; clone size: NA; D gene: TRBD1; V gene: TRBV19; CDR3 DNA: TGTGCCAGCGTATCGGGACAGTATTCACCCCTCCACTTT; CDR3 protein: CASVSGQYSPLHF
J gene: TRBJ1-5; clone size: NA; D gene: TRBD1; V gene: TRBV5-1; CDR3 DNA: TGCGCCAGCAGCAGCGACGGACAGGCCAATCAGCCCCAGCATTTT; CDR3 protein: CASSSDGQANQPQHF
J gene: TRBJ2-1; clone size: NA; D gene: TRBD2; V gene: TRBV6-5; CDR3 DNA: TGTGCCAGCAGGGGACTAGCGGTCCTAAATGAGCAGTTCTTC; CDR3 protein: CASRGLAVLNEQFF
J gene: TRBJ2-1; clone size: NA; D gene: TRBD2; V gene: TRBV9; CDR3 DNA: TGTGCCAGCAGCCTCACTAGCGCGAATTATTACAATGAGCAGTTCTTC; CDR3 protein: CASSLTSANYYNEQFF
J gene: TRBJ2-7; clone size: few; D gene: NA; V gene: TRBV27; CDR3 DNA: TGTGCCAGCACAGCAGGGGCTAGCTCCTACGAGCAGTACTTC; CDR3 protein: CASTAGASSYEQYF
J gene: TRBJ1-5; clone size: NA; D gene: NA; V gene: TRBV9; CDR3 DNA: TGTGCCAGCAGCCCCCGGGGGGTTGATCAGCCCCAGCATTTT; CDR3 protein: CASSPRGVDQPQHF
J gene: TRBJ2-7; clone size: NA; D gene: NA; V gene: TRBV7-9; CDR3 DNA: TGTGCCTGCACGGAGGTCGTGGAAAACTACGAGCAGTACTTC; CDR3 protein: CACTEVVENYEQYF
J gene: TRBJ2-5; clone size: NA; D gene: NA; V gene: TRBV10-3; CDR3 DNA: TGTGCCATCAGTGAGCCACAGGGACATCAAGAGACCCAGTACTTC; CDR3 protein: CAISEPQGHQETQYF
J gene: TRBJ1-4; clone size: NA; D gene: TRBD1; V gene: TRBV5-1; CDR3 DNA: TGCGCCAGCAGCAAGGAGGGGACAGGTGATGAAAAACTGTTTTTT; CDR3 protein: CASSKEGTGDEKLFF
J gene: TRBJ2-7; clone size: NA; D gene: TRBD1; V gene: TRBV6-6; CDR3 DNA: TGTGCCAGCAGCCCCGGGGGGTGGGGGACAGGGAAAACCCTCTCCTACGAGCAGTACTTC; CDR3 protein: CASSPGGWGTGKTLSYEQYF
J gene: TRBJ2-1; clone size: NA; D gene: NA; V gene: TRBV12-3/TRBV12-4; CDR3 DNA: TGTGCCAGCCGCCCCGGCTCCTACAATGAGCAGTTCTTC; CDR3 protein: CASRPGSYNEQFF
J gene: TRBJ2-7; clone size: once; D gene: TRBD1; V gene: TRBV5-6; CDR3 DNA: TGTGCCAGCAGCTTTCTGAGACAGGGGACCGCCTACGAGCAGTACTTC; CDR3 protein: CASSFLRQGTAYEQYF
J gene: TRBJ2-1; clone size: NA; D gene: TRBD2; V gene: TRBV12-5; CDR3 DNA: TGTGCTAGTGCCCCCCTAGCGGGGCACAATGAGCAGTTCTTC; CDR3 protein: CASAPLAGHNEQFF
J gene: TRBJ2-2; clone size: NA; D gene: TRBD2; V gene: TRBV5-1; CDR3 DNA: TGCGCCAGCAGCTTGCTAGCGGGGGGAGCGAACACCGGGGAGCTGTTTTTT; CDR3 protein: CASSLLAGGANTGELFF
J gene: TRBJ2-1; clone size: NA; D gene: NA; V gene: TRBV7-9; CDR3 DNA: TGTGCCAGCAGCTTGTCTAGGGGGATTAACAATGAGCAGTTCTTC; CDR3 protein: CASSLSRGINNEQFF
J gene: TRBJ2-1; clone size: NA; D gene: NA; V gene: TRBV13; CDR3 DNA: TGTGCCAGCAGTGGGGGGGCAGGGGAATACAATGAGCAGTTCTTC; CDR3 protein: CASSGGAGEYNEQFF
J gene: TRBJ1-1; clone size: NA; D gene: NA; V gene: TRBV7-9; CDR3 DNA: TGTGCCAGCAGCTTAGACTGGGGAGGGAACACTGAAGCTTTCTTT; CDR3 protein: CASSLDWGGNTEAFF
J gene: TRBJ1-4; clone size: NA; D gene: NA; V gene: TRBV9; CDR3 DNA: TGTGCCAGCAGCCAGCAGGGTCGAGAAAAACTGTTTTTT; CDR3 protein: CASSQQGREKLFF
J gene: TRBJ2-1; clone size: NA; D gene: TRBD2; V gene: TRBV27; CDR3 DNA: TGTGCCAGCAGTTTATGGCCACTTGAGCGGGGCTACAATGAGCAGTTCTTC; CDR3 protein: CASSLWPLERGYNEQFF
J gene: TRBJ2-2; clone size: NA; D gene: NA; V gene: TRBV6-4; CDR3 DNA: TGTGCCAGCAGTGACCCACTAACCGGGGAGCTGTTTTTT; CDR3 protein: CASSDPLTGELFF
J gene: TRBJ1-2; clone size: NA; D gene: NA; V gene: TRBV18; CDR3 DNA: TGTGCCAGCTCACCACAATCAGGAAACTATGGCTACACCTTC; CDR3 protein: CASSPQSGNYGYTF